This is a list of T cell receptor beta chains from one sample in a study of cytotoxic CD8 clonotypes in ibrutinib-treated CLL. Sequencing used immunoSEQ multiplex PCR; TCRdb keeps in-frame clones, though not all of them. Here the sample spans about 310,000 clones, roughly 80% being singletons. The starting material was PBMCs, obtained before ibrutinib treatment. The origin of the receptors is a human donor with chronic lymphocytic leukemia. CDR3s include the opening cysteine and the closing phenylalanine or tryptophan. Fields, in order: clone size, V gene, J gene, D gene, CDR3 length, CDR3 protein, CDR3 DNA. D genes are given only for firm matches. A row's size may be missing; if present it is once, few, many or a size class.

size: few
V: TRBV5-8
J: TRBJ1-2
D: -
length: 15
CDR3: CASSSVGKTNYGYTF
DNA: TGTGCCAGCAGCTCAGTCGGCAAGACTAACTATGGCTACACCTTC

size: -
V: TRBV5-4
J: TRBJ2-6
D: -
length: 17
CDR3: CASSLVAGAGGANVLTF
DNA: TGTGCCAGCAGCTTGGTTGCTGGGGCGGGTGGGGCCAACGTCCTGACTTTC

size: -
V: TRBV6-1
J: TRBJ1-2
D: -
length: 15
CDR3: CASSEAHTDNYGYTF
DNA: TGTGCCAGCAGTGAAGCGCATACGGATAACTATGGCTACACCTTC

size: -
V: TRBV6-1
J: TRBJ1-5
D: TRBD1
length: 13
CDR3: CASRWTGYQPQHF
DNA: TGTGCCAGCAGATGGACAGGGTATCAGCCCCAGCATTTT

size: once
V: TRBV27
J: TRBJ1-1
D: TRBD1
length: 14
CDR3: CASSKQGLNTEAFF
DNA: TGTGCCAGCAGTAAACAGGGGCTAAACACTGAAGCTTTCTTT

size: -
V: TRBV4-3
J: TRBJ1-2
D: -
length: 20
CDR3: CASSQSYWGRDRLPNYGYTF
DNA: TGCGCCAGCAGCCAATCGTATTGGGGGAGAGACAGGCTACCTAACTATGGCTACACCTTC

size: few
V: TRBV6-5
J: TRBJ1-2
D: -
length: 15
CDR3: CASSSPGRNLYGYTF
DNA: TGTGCCAGCAGTTCCCCGGGCCGTAACCTCTATGGCTACACCTTC

size: -
V: TRBV5-5
J: TRBJ1-2
D: -
length: 13
CDR3: CASSLGTEKIYTF
DNA: TGTGCCAGCAGCTTGGGGACAGAGAAAATCTACACCTTC

size: -
V: TRBV18
J: TRBJ2-1
D: TRBD2
length: 16
CDR3: CASSLQLAGGPNEQFF
DNA: TGTGCCAGCTCACTTCAACTAGCGGGAGGGCCTAATGAGCAGTTCTTC

size: -
V: TRBV7-2
J: TRBJ2-7
D: -
length: 14
CDR3: CASSLEGATYEQYF
DNA: TGTGCCAGCAGCTTAGAAGGGGCTACCTACGAGCAGTACTTC

size: -
V: TRBV10-3
J: TRBJ2-2
D: TRBD2
length: 17
CDR3: CAIRETSGVSNTGELFF
DNA: TGTGCCATCAGGGAGACTAGCGGGGTATCGAACACCGGGGAGCTGTTTTTT

size: -
V: TRBV25-1
J: TRBJ2-7
D: TRBD2
length: 14
CDR3: CASSESGGTYEQYF
DNA: TGTGCCAGCAGTGAATCCGGGGGGACCTACGAGCAGTACTTC

size: -
V: TRBV25-1
J: TRBJ2-5
D: TRBD1
length: 15
CDR3: CASRDGTGGGETQYF
DNA: TGTGCCAGCAGAGACGGGACAGGGGGTGGCGAGACCCAGTACTTC

size: few
V: TRBV30
J: TRBJ2-1
D: TRBD1
length: 15
CDR3: CAWRRQGMGFNEQFF
DNA: TGTGCCTGGAGACGACAGGGTATGGGGTTCAATGAGCAGTTCTTC

size: -
V: TRBV2
J: TRBJ2-1
D: -
length: 14
CDR3: CASGGLPTYNEQFF
DNA: TGTGCCAGCGGGGGGTTACCAACCTACAATGAGCAGTTCTTC

size: -
V: TRBV5-1
J: TRBJ2-7
D: -
length: 16
CDR3: CASSLALIQAHYEQYF
DNA: TGCGCCAGCAGTCTCGCTTTAATCCAAGCCCACTACGAGCAGTACTTC

size: -
V: TRBV7-9
J: TRBJ1-1
D: -
length: 13
CDR3: CASSPLWGTEAFF
DNA: TGTGCCAGCAGCCCCCTTTGGGGCACTGAAGCTTTCTTT

size: once
V: TRBV30
J: TRBJ2-1
D: -
length: 17
CDR3: CAWSAPVGGDPYNEQFF
DNA: TGTGCCTGGAGTGCTCCCGTCGGGGGAGACCCCTACAATGAGCAGTTCTTC

size: few
V: TRBV5-6
J: TRBJ2-7
D: TRBD1
length: 16
CDR3: CASSLAGTGGLYEQYF
DNA: TGTGCCAGCAGCTTGGCCGGGACAGGGGGCCTGTACGAGCAGTACTTC

size: -
V: TRBV5-4
J: TRBJ2-1
D: -
length: 14
CDR3: CASRGGYRAEEQFF
DNA: TGTGCCAGCAGAGGGGGATACAGGGCGGAGGAGCAGTTCTTC

size: once
V: TRBV5-1
J: TRBJ2-2
D: TRBD1
length: 16
CDR3: CASSFRSDRGFGELFF
DNA: TGCGCCAGCAGCTTTAGAAGTGACAGGGGATTCGGGGAGCTGTTTTTT

size: -
V: TRBV7-9
J: TRBJ1-1
D: TRBD1
length: 14
CDR3: CASRRGTANTEAFF
DNA: TGTGCCAGCAGAAGAGGGACAGCAAACACTGAAGCTTTCTTT

size: -
V: TRBV7-2
J: TRBJ2-1
D: -
length: 11
CDR3: CASSLGGEQFF
DNA: TGTGCCAGCAGCTTAGGTGGTGAGCAGTTCTTC

size: -
V: TRBV9
J: TRBJ2-5
D: -
length: 16
CDR3: CASSVVANLNQETQYF
DNA: TGTGCCAGCAGCGTCGTGGCCAATTTAAACCAAGAGACCCAGTACTTC

size: -
V: TRBV5-6
J: TRBJ2-1
D: -
length: 15
CDR3: CASITQGEGTNEQFF
DNA: TGTGCCAGCATCACCCAGGGGGAGGGAACCAATGAGCAGTTCTTC

size: few
V: TRBV5-1
J: TRBJ1-1
D: -
length: 14
CDR3: CASRGTASNTEAFF
DNA: TGCGCCAGCAGGGGGACGGCATCGAACACTGAAGCTTTCTTT

size: few
V: TRBV19
J: TRBJ2-1
D: -
length: 13
CDR3: CASSMQGYNEQFF
DNA: TGTGCCAGTAGTATGCAGGGCTACAATGAGCAGTTCTTC

size: -
V: TRBV5-1
J: TRBJ2-5
D: TRBD2
length: 13
CDR3: CASSTGLLETQYF
DNA: TGCGCCAGCAGCACGGGACTACTAGAGACCCAGTACTTC

size: -
V: TRBV7-2
J: TRBJ2-7
D: -
length: 13
CDR3: CASSRGTFYEQYF
DNA: TGTGCCAGCAGCCGAGGGACTTTCTACGAGCAGTACTTC

size: -
V: TRBV6-5
J: TRBJ1-5
D: -
length: 15
CDR3: CASSPTSGRNQPQHF
DNA: TGTGCCAGCAGCCCAACTTCGGGTCGAAATCAGCCCCAGCATTTT

size: -
V: TRBV18
J: TRBJ2-7
D: TRBD2
length: 17
CDR3: CASSPLLLSSGSPEQYF
DNA: TGTGCCAGCTCACCACTATTACTCTCTAGCGGGAGTCCCGAGCAGTACTTC

size: -
V: TRBV25-1
J: TRBJ1-2
D: -
length: 13
CDR3: CASSVAGPYGYTF
DNA: TGTGCCAGCAGTGTAGCAGGTCCCTATGGCTACACCTTC

size: -
V: TRBV14
J: TRBJ2-7
D: TRBD1
length: 16
CDR3: CASSQQWGDRGSEQYF
DNA: TGTGCCAGCAGCCAACAATGGGGGGACAGGGGGAGCGAGCAGTACTTC

size: few
V: TRBV27
J: TRBJ2-5
D: -
length: 10
CDR3: CASGFETQYF
DNA: TGTGCCAGCGGCTTTGAGACCCAGTACTTC

size: -
V: TRBV6-1
J: TRBJ2-2
D: TRBD2
length: 14
CDR3: CASTTREGTGELFF
DNA: TGTGCCAGCACGACTCGGGAGGGCACCGGGGAGCTGTTTTTT